This T cell receptor (beta chain) came from a study of blood T cell repertoires in COVID-19. This clone was counted a few times. In germline, CDR1 is MNHEY, CDR2 SVGAGI. The junction had 13 bases not matched to a gene; V was cut back by 6 bases and J by 12 bases. The CDR3 contains 14 residues. The protocol was immunoSEQ multiplex PCR, while the TCRdb copy is restricted to in-frame clones and leaves out a portion. The sample records approximately 230,000 clones, about nine tenths being singletons. This TCR came from a man younger than 45 who had recovered from COVID-19. The specimen sequenced was peripheral blood. The chain has TRBV6-5 and TRBJ1-4; the match to TRBD1 covers 7 bases. The CDR3 here is CASRPRDSKSELFF. DNA for the CDR3: TGTGCCAGCAGGCCTAGGGACAGCAAGTCGGAACTGTTTTTT.